The 24 T cell receptor beta chains reported below all come from one sample, sequenced in a study of blood T cell repertoires in COVID-19. Using immunoSEQ multiplex PCR, the repertoire was profiled, and TCRdb retains in-frame clones only, with some absent. The profile shows under 300,000 clones, 88% of them singletons. Sequencing was performed on PBMCs or T cells enriched from blood (not recorded which). Receptors originate from a woman aged 55-70 years in a cohort exposed to, infected with or recovered from COVID-19 (not recorded which).

This chain links TRBV6-1 with TRBJ1-2, with 7 bases fitting TRBD1. The junction had 4 bases not matched to a gene; V was cut back by 0 bases and J by 0 bases. The CDR3 is 16 residues long. The germline gives CDR1 MNHNS, CDR2 SASEGT. CDR3 bases: TGTGCCAGCAGTGAAGCAGGGACAGCTCCTAACTATGGCTACACCTTC. Translated: CASSEAGTAPNYGYTF.

A note on this clone: A read error may account for a junction end that differs from germline. The chain links TRBV2 to TRBJ2-7; no definite D call. In germline, CDR1 is SNHLY, CDR2 FYNNEI. This CDR3 spans 13 amino acids. CDR3 nucleotide sequence: TGTGCCAGCAGAGAAGACCTAAGCTACGAGCAGTACTTC. Encoded protein: CASREDLSYEQYF.

This clone has a single count. This sequence joins TRBV19 and TRBJ2-1, with a possible D match to TRBD1 (6 bases). The CDR3 consists of 16 residues. CDR1 is LNHDA and CDR2 is SQIVND in the germline V gene (reference sequence). The V end lost 10 bases, the J end lost 6 bases, and 25 bases lay between the germline ends. The CDR3 DNA reads as TGTGCCACCTCCACGAGGGGGTCCCTCCTGGGCAATGAGCAGTTCTTC. It codes for CATSTRGSLLGNEQFF.

The chain joins TRBV18 to TRBJ1-3, with 8 bases lining up with TRBD1. Looked up from germline, CDR1 is KGHSH and CDR2 is LQKENI. Losses at the gene ends were 4 bases for V and 8 bases for J; bases not matched to a gene: 7. The CDR3 spans 14 residues. In DNA, the CDR3 is TGTGCCAGCTCACATAAGTTGGGACAGGACACCATATATTTT. The encoded protein is CASSHKLGQDTIYF. The full variable domain, with the rest looked up from reference TRBV18 and TRBJ1-3, is NAGVMQNPRHLVRRRGQEARLRCSPMKGHSHVYWYRQLPEEGLKFMVYLQKENIIDESGMPKERFSAEFPKEGPSILRIQQVVRGDSAAYFCASSHKLGQDTIYFGEGSWLTVV.

In its sample, this clone was seen once. The gene calls are TRBV4-1 and TRBJ1-2; D is undetermined. CDR3 length equals 16 residues. The germline gives CDR1 MGHRA, CDR2 YSYEKL. The V end lost 0 bases, the J end lost 7 bases, and 18 bases lay between the germline ends. The chain's CDR3 is CASSQDKPGVAGGYTF. Written as DNA, the CDR3 is TGCGCCAGCAGCCAAGATAAGCCAGGTGTGGCGGGTGGCTACACCTTC.

The J gene is TRBJ2-7, the V gene TRBV28; 8 nucleotides align to TRBD2. CDR3 length equals 15 residues. Germline V gene lookup returns CDR1 MDHEN and CDR2 SYDVKM. V was clipped by 5 bases and J by 3 bases; unmatched bases: 9. The CDR3 DNA is TGTGCCAGCAGTCCCGGCGGGGGGTCTGTCTACGAGCAGTACTTC. Residues: CASSPGGGSVYEQYF.

V and J are TRBV28 and TRBJ2-2; 11 bases fit TRBD2. V was clipped by 5 bases and J by 1 base; unmatched bases: 12. The CDR3 is 19 amino acids. Germline assignment: CDR1 MDHEN and CDR2 SYDVKM. This CDR3 is CASSPRLGTSGKNTGELFF. The CDR3 DNA follows: TGTGCCAGCAGTCCTAGGCTAGGGACTAGCGGAAAGAACACCGGGGAGCTGTTTTTT.

The rearrangement links TRBV7-8 to TRBJ1-5; the match to TRBD1 covers 8 bases. The CDR3 sequence is 15 residues long. CDR1 SGHVS and CDR2 FQNEAQ come from the germline V gene. With 3 bases clipped from V and 6 bases from J, the junction kept 7 bases outside the gene matches. The CDR3 nucleotides are TGTGCCAGCAGCTTTTCTGGACAGGGCGGTCAGCCCCAGCATTTT. Its protein is CASSFSGQGGQPQHF.

The genes are TRBV7-2 and TRBJ2-7; TRBD1 agrees at 7 bases. The V gene end was trimmed by 1 base and the J gene end by 2 bases; junction bases not matched to a gene: 11. The CDR3 totals 17 residues. Germline V gene lookup returns CDR1 SGHTA and CDR2 FQGNSA. CDR3 in amino acids: CASSLVGAGTATYEQYF. The CDR3 DNA sequence: TGTGCCAGCAGCTTAGTGGGGGCCGGGACAGCCACCTACGAGCAGTACTTC.

This chain links TRBV5-8 with TRBJ2-5; tentative D call: TRBD2 (6 bases). In germline, CDR1 is SGHTS, CDR2 YDEGEE. The CDR3 loop spans 13 amino acids. The V gene lost 6 bases and the J gene lost 1 base, with 10 bases spanning the gap. The CDR3 region has the DNA TGTGCCAGCACCAGGACTATCCAAGAGACCCAGTACTTC. Protein sequence: CASTRTIQETQYF.

Turning to this clone: The junction does not match germline at one end; this may be a read error. The chain employs TRBV7-7 and TRBJ2-5, with 11 bases lining up with TRBD2. CDR1 is SSHAT and CDR2 is FNYEAQ in the germline V gene (reference sequence). This CDR3 is built from 15 residues. The CDR3 sequence is CASSLAGGPRETQYF. DNA of the CDR3: TGTGCTAGCAGCTTAGCGGGAGGGCCGCGGGAGACCCAGTACTTC.

V and J are TRBV4-1 and TRBJ1-1, with D hard to call. Germline V gene data show CDR1 as MGHRA and CDR2 as YSYEKL. Trimming left V 2 bases short and J 1 base short, with 11 bases between. The CDR3 extends over 15 amino acids. The CDR3 loop is CASSQLPGQNTEAFF. For the CDR3, the DNA is TGCGCCAGCAGCCAACTTCCTGGGCAGAACACTGAAGCTTTCTTT.

The CDR3 nucleotides read TGTGCCAGCACCCCAAGAGCTAGCGGCCTTTCCGACAATGAGCAGTTCTTC. Translating gives CASTPRASGLSDNEQFF. The genes are TRBV3-1 (or the pseudogene TRBV3-2) and TRBJ2-1; 7 bases fit TRBD2. The ends lost 7 bases at V and 5 bases at J; junction bases unmatched: 17. Germline V gives CDR1 LGHDT, CDR2 YNNKEL (reference sequence). The CDR3 is 17 amino acids.

In its sample, this clone was seen a few times. J is TRBJ1-3 and V is TRBV28; TRBD1 might be the D (5 bases). The CDR3 is made up of 12 amino acids. Germline values: CDR1 MDHEN, CDR2 SYDVKM. Trimming stripped 1 base from V and 7 bases from J, with 5 bases between. The CDR3 DNA reads TGTGCCAGCAGTTTATCAGGGAACACCATATATTTT. Its protein is CASSLSGNTIYF.

The chain is built from TRBV2 and TRBJ1-5; possible D gene TRBD1, 5 bases. The CDR3 is 13 residues long. Germline values: CDR1 SNHLY, CDR2 FYNNEI. Trimming shortened V by 5 bases and J by 10 bases, and 15 bases separated the two germline ends. The DNA for the CDR3 is TGTGCCAGCAGTCGCGGGACCGTGGAACCCCAGCATTTT. Translated: CASSRGTVEPQHF.

The chain employs TRBV28 and TRBJ1-4; tentative D call: TRBD1 (6 bases). Deletions cut 6 bases from V and 5 bases from J, with 19 bases between. This CDR3 spans 16 amino acids. Per the germline V gene, CDR1 is MDHEN and CDR2 is SYDVKM. The CDR3 DNA reads as TGTGCCAGCAGATCCGGGACATTCTTAGAGAATGAAAAACTGTTTTTT. This gives the protein CASRSGTFLENEKLFF. Full variable domain (remainder filled in from reference TRBV28 and TRBJ1-4): DVKVTQSSRYLVKRTGEKVFLECVQDMDHENMFWYRQDPGLGLRLIYFSYDVKMKEKGDIPEGYSVSREKKERFSLILESASTNQTSMYLCASRSGTFLENEKLFFGSGTQLSVL.

The chain carries TRBV4-1 and TRBJ1-4, with D possibly being TRBD1 (5 bases). Trimming left V 0 bases short and J 7 bases short, with 15 bases between. This CDR3 has 16 amino acids. The germline gives CDR1 MGHRA, CDR2 YSYEKL. The CDR3 DNA is TGCGCCAGCAGCCAAGAAGGGGAGGGGCTTGGTGAAAAACTGTTTTTT. Its translation: CASSQEGEGLGEKLFF.

The chain joins TRBV16 to TRBJ1-4; D possibly corresponds to TRBD1 (6 bases). Germline CDR1 is KGHSY and CDR2 is FQNENV. The CDR3 covers 15 residues. V was pared by 2 bases and J by 6 bases, with 13 bases between. Here the CDR3 reads CASSQHGTPDEKLFF. CDR3 in DNA: TGTGCCAGCAGCCAACACGGGACACCTGATGAAAAACTGTTTTTT.

The chain links TRBV14 to TRBJ2-7; 14 bases align to TRBD2. In germline, CDR1 is SGHDN, CDR2 FVKESK. With V trimmed by 4 bases and J by 13 bases, 9 bases remained unmatched. This CDR3 has 14 residues. In DNA, the CDR3 is TGTGCCAGCAGCCGAGGACTAGCGGGAGGACCCCTTTACTTC. It encodes CASSRGLAGGPLYF. Variable domain in full (rest from reference TRBV14 and TRBJ2-7): EAGVTQFPSHSVIEKGQTVTLRCDPISGHDNLYWYRRVMGKEIKFLLHFVKESKQDESGMPNNRFLAERTGGTYSTLKVQPAELEDSGVYFCASSRGLAGGPLYFGPGTRLTVT.

The chain uses TRBV18 and TRBJ1-4; 7 nucleotides agree with TRBD1. The CDR3 contains 15 residues. Trimming removed 3 bases from V and 5 bases from J; junction bases left unmatched: 6. The germline V gene has CDR1 KGHSH and CDR2 LQKENI. The CDR3 nucleotides read TGTGCCAGCTCACCTACCGACAGGGTCAATGAAAAACTGTTTTTT. Protein: CASSPTDRVNEKLFF.

The genes are TRBV19 and TRBJ2-1; tentatively, D is TRBD2 (5 bases). With 9 bases removed from V and 6 bases from J, the gap between germline ends came to 18 bases. The CDR3 is 14 residues long. CDR1 is LNHDA and CDR2 is SQIVND in the germline V gene (reference sequence). CDR3 region: CARYDPLGPNEQFF. In DNA, the CDR3 is TGTGCCAGATATGACCCACTAGGACCCAATGAGCAGTTCTTC.

CDR3 DNA: TGTGCCAGCAGCGCGCGACCGGGATACGAGCAGTACTTC. It is translated as CASSARPGYEQYF. This chain connects TRBV11-2 to TRBJ2-7, with D possibly being TRBD2 (5 bases). The germline CDR1 and CDR2 sequences are SGHAT and FQNNGV. The CDR3 contains 13 residues. Between the trimmed V and J ends, which lost 5 bases and 4 bases, there was a span of 12 bases.

This chain uses TRBV28 with TRBJ2-7, with 7 bases aligning to TRBD2. From germline, CDR1 is MDHEN and CDR2 SYDVKM. With V trimmed by 3 bases and J by 7 bases, 12 bases remained unmatched. This CDR3 has 15 amino acids. In DNA form, the CDR3 reads TGTGCCAGCAGTTTTGGTGGGGGAGGGCCGTGGGAGCAGTACTTC. Encoded protein: CASSFGGGGPWEQYF.

This clone was seen more than once but under ten times. This chain joins TRBV10-1 and TRBJ1-1; the match to TRBD1 covers 12 bases. V trimming: 4 bases; J trimming: 3 bases; junction bases outside the gene matches: 3. CDR3 length: 15 amino acids. Germline loops: CDR1 WNHNN, CDR2 SYGVQD (reference sequence). The CDR3 loop reads CASSGDRGQHTEAFF. In nucleotides, the CDR3 is TGCGCCAGCAGTGGGGACAGGGGGCAGCACACTGAAGCTTTCTTT.